These 21 T cell receptor beta chains were sequenced from one sample in a study of response to subunit inactivated influenza vaccine. TCRdb reprocessed the RT-PCR reads with MiXCR, giving one entry per CDR3 protein. The sample contains around 650,000 distinct CDR3 sequences, around 16% of which appear only once. Sequences were derived from PBMCs from blood, sampled approximately 13 days after vaccination. The receptors come from a man aged 50-60 years who received an inactivated influenza vaccine.

This chain uses TRBV6-1 with TRBJ1-1; D is ambiguous. Germline CDR1 reads MNHNS; CDR2 reads SASEGT. The length of the CDR3 is 13 residues. Trimming pared 5 bases from V and 3 bases from J, leaving 10 bases between. The CDR3 loop reads CASSSQEDTEAFF. DNA for the CDR3: TGTGCCAGCAGTAGCCAGGAGGACACTGAAGCTTTCTTT.

The table lists this clonotype with a few counts. V is TRBV2 and J is TRBJ2-7; D gene unclear. The CDR3 has 14 amino acids. V was pared by 1 base and J by 3 bases, with 10 bases between. From germline, CDR1 is SNHLY and CDR2 FYNNEI. CDR3 nucleotide sequence: TGTGCCAGCAGTGAAGGTAGGGTAGGCTACGAGCAGTACTTC. Translating it yields CASSEGRVGYEQYF.

In its sample, this clonotype was seen a few times. The chain uses TRBV12-3 or TRBV12-4 and TRBJ2-2, with 8 bases lining up with TRBD2. This CDR3 has 17 residues. J lost 0 bases, V lost 7 bases, and 10 bases had no gene match. CDR3 protein: CASTQLPGLANTGELFF. The CDR3 nucleotides are TGTGCCAGCACCCAATTACCGGGACTAGCGAACACCGGGGAGCTGTTTTTT.

This clonotype occurred a few times. V gene TRBV2 combines with J gene TRBJ1-5, with D perhaps TRBD1 (5 bases). V lost 5 bases to trimming and J lost 4 bases, with 9 bases between them. There are 13 residues in the CDR3. Germline V gene lookup returns CDR1 SNHLY and CDR2 FYNNEI. CDR3 sequence (DNA): TGTGCCAGCAGTACACAGGAAAATCAGCCCCAGCATTTT. Translation: CASSTQENQPQHF. The variable domain in full, with the rest retrieved from reference TRBV2 and TRBJ1-5, is EPEVTQTPSHQVTQMGQEVILRCVPISNHLYFYWYRQILGQKVEFLVSFYNNEISEKSEIFDDQFSVERPDGSNFTLKIRSTKLEDSAMYFCASSTQENQPQHFGDGTRLSIL.

V is TRBV14 and J is TRBJ2-7; D uncertain. CDR1 and CDR2 from the germline V gene are SGHDN and FVKESK. The CDR3 covers 16 residues. The V gene lost 0 bases and the J gene lost 2 bases, with 14 bases spanning the gap. The CDR3 spells CASSQEGITPPYEQYF. The CDR3 bases are TGTGCCAGCAGCCAAGAGGGAATAACCCCACCCTACGAGCAGTACTTC. Variable domain in full (rest from reference TRBV14 and TRBJ2-7): EAGVTQFPSHSVIEKGQTVTLRCDPISGHDNLYWYRRVMGKEIKFLLHFVKESKQDESGMPNNRFLAERTGGTYSTLKVQPAELEDSGVYFCASSQEGITPPYEQYFGPGTRLTVT.

This clonotype showed up just a few times. The chain links TRBV12-3 or TRBV12-4 to TRBJ1-2; D is unclear. The CDR3 is 13 amino acids. The V gene lost 6 bases and the J gene lost 7 bases, with 15 bases spanning the gap. CDR3 protein: CASRSPGIRGYTF. As DNA, the CDR3 is TGTGCCAGCAGAAGCCCGGGGATCCGTGGCTACACCTTC.

This clonotype showed up just a few times. The rearrangement joins TRBV4-3 to TRBJ2-7, with 8 bases identical to TRBD2. V shed 2 bases and J 0 bases; nucleotides not matched to a gene: 6. The CDR3 is 16 residues long. Per the germline V gene, CDR1 is LGHNA and CDR2 is YSLEER. The DNA for the CDR3 is TGCGCCAGCAGCCAACAAAGCGGGGGCCTCTCCTACGAGCAGTACTTC. The encoded protein is CASSQQSGGLSYEQYF.

This clonotype was detected a few times. The chain recombines TRBV28 with TRBJ1-6; D is possibly TRBD1 (5 bases). This CDR3 contains 14 residues. Germline V gives CDR1 MDHEN, CDR2 SYDVKM. The germline V and J ends were trimmed by 7 bases and 7 bases, with 14 bases remaining between them. CDR3 sequence reads: CASTWTMGNSPLHF. DNA of the CDR3: TGTGCCAGCACATGGACAATGGGGAATTCACCCCTCCACTTT.

The rearrangement joins TRBV5-8 to TRBJ1-2, with 9 positions matching TRBD1. Looked up from germline, CDR1 is SGHTS and CDR2 is YDEGEE. The CDR3 has 14 amino acids. V dropped 6 bases and J dropped 4; count of bases not matched to a gene: 7. CDR3: CASTNRDRAYGYTF. DNA of the CDR3: TGTGCCAGCACCAATCGGGACAGGGCCTATGGCTACACCTTC.

This clonotype was seen only a few times. The chain links TRBV9 to TRBJ2-4; 7 bases align to TRBD2. The germline V gene encodes CDR1 SGDLS and CDR2 YYNGEE. The trim removed 2 bases at V and 5 bases at J, leaving 4 bases unmatched. The CDR3 sequence is 14 residues long. The CDR3 loop reads CASSVSGLENIQYF. The CDR3 nucleotides are TGTGCCAGCAGCGTTTCTGGACTAGAAAACATTCAGTACTTC.

This sequence joins TRBV7-2 and TRBJ2-3; D possibly corresponds to TRBD2 (6 bases). CDR3 length: 14 amino acids. Germline-derived CDR1 and CDR2 are SGHTA and FQGNSA. V gave up 5 bases and J gave up 4 bases, with 13 bases separating them. In DNA, the CDR3 is TGTGCCAGCAGCCTCGGGACTTCGTCAGATACGCAGTATTTT. Its protein is CASSLGTSSDTQYF.

The gene calls are TRBV5-1 and TRBJ2-3; possible D gene TRBD2, 6 bases. The V gene lost 4 bases and the J gene lost 3 bases, with 18 bases spanning the gap. The CDR3 is 16 amino acids. Germline V CDR1 and CDR2: SGHRS, YFSETQ. The DNA for the CDR3 is TGCGCCAGCAGCCCAGGATGGGGAGGACGTACAGATACGCAGTATTTT. Translated: CASSPGWGGRTDTQYF.

The chain carries TRBV7-9 and TRBJ2-3, with 9 bases fitting TRBD2. The CDR3 has 16 residues. Unmatched junction bases numbered 4, after V lost 1 base and J lost 2 bases. Germline V gene data show CDR1 as SEHNR and CDR2 as FQNEAQ (reference sequence). Written as DNA, the CDR3 is TGTGCCAGCAGCTTAGTACGCGGGGGGGACACAGATACGCAGTATTTT. Amino acid sequence: CASSLVRGGDTDTQYF.

The V and J genes are TRBV11-2 and TRBJ2-5; 7 positions agree with TRBD2. V was clipped by 7 bases and J by 7 bases; unmatched bases: 12. The CDR3 has 14 amino acids. Looked up from germline, CDR1 is SGHAT and CDR2 is FQNNGV. Here the CDR3 reads CASNAMGGDRTQYF. The DNA for the CDR3 is TGTGCCAGCAACGCGATGGGGGGGGATCGGACCCAGTACTTC.

V usage is TRBV6-1 and J usage is TRBJ2-5, with 10 positions matching TRBD1. This CDR3 region has 16 residues. After removal of 4 bases from V and 4 bases from J, the junction contained 9 bases not matched to a gene. From germline, CDR1 is MNHNS and CDR2 SASEGT. CDR3 coding DNA: TGTGCCAGCAGTGCGTCCCGACAGGGGGCTGGAGAGACCCAGTACTTC. Its protein is CASSASRQGAGETQYF.

This chain uses TRBV5-5 with TRBJ2-7, with D possibly being TRBD1 (5 bases). The germline V gene encodes CDR1 SGHKS and CDR2 YYEKEE (reference sequence). The CDR3 extends over 15 amino acids. Trimming left V 4 bases short and J 2 bases short, with 16 bases between. The CDR3 loop reads CASSRMQGSTYEQYF. The CDR3 nucleotides are TGTGCCAGCAGCAGGATGCAGGGATCGACCTACGAGCAGTACTTC.

This clonotype was counted between two and nine times. One junction end disagrees with the germline gene, perhaps due to a read error. V usage is TRBV5-6 and J usage is TRBJ2-3; 7 nucleotides agree with TRBD2. This CDR3 region has 11 residues. From germline, CDR1 is SGHDT and CDR2 YYEEEE. Written as DNA, the CDR3 is TGTGCCAGCAGCCTAGAGAGCGGGGAGGATTTT. The encoded protein is CASSLESGEDF. The full variable domain, its missing parts supplied by reference TRBV5-6 and TRBJ2-3, is DAGVTQSPTHLIKTRGQQVTLRCSPKSGHDTVSWYQQALGQGPQFIFQYYEEEERQRGNFPDRFSGHQFPNYSSELNVNALLLGDSALYLCASSLESGEDFGPGTRLTVL.

This clonotype has more than one count but fewer than ten. The gene calls are TRBV11-2 and TRBJ2-1, with TRBD1 matching over 8 bases. The CDR3 extends over 19 amino acids. The germline V gene has CDR1 SGHAT and CDR2 FQNNGV. V shed 5 bases, J shed 2 bases, and the junction held 17 bases outside the gene matches. CDR3 in amino acids: CASSVLGGQGARPYNEQFF. The CDR3 nucleotides read TGTGCCAGCAGCGTATTGGGGGGCCAGGGGGCGCGTCCCTACAATGAGCAGTTCTTC.

This clonotype turned up a few times. The chain carries TRBV28 and TRBJ1-4; the match to TRBD1 covers 9 bases. The junction had 19 bases not matched to a gene; V was cut back by 7 bases and J by 4 bases. The germline gives CDR1 MDHEN, CDR2 SYDVKM. There are 19 residues in the CDR3. The CDR3 bases are TGTGCCAGCATTCCGGGGTGGACAGGGGCGAACGGGGGTAATGAAAAACTGTTTTTT. Translation gives CASIPGWTGANGGNEKLFF.

This clonotype appeared a few times. This chain connects TRBV29-1 to TRBJ2-5; D gene uncertain. The length of the CDR3 is 11 residues. Deletions cut 4 bases from V and 5 bases from J, with 8 bases between. Germline V gene sequence: CDR1 SQVTM, CDR2 ANQGSEA. The DNA of the CDR3 is TGCAGCGTTGGAATTGGCGAGACCCAGTACTTC. Its protein product is CSVGIGETQYF. The full variable domain, its missing parts supplied by reference TRBV29-1 and TRBJ2-5, is SAVISQKPSRDICQRGTSLTIQCQVDSQVTMMFWYRQQPGQSLTLIATANQGSEATYESGFVIDKFPISRPNLTFSTLTVSNMSPEDSSIYLCSVGIGETQYFGPGTRLLVL.

Concerning this clonotype: Given a much more abundant clone one base away, this may be a read error. The V and J genes are TRBV7-9 and TRBJ2-1; D is uncertain. TRBJ2-7 matches the DNA end more closely, so the J call is doubtful. This CDR3 has 11 amino acids. Germline lookup yields CDR1 SEHNR and CDR2 FQNEAQ (reference sequence). CDR3 sequence: CASSFSNEQYF. In DNA, the CDR3 is TGTGCCAGCAGCTTTTCTAATGAGCAGTACTTC.